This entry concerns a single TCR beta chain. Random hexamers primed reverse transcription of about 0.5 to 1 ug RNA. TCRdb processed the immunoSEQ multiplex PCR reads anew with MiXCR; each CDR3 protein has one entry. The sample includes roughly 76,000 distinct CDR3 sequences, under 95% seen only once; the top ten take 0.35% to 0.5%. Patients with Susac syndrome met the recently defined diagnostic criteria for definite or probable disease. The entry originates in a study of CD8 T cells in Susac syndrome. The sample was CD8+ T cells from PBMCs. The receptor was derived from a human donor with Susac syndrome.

The CDR3 loop is CASSFGSSQPQHF. In nucleotides, the CDR3 is TGTGCCAGCAGTTTTGGGTCTTCCCAGCCCCAGCATTTT. The V and J genes are TRBV12-3 or TRBV12-4 and TRBJ1-5; no clear D. V shed 3 bases and J shed 7 bases, with 10 bases lying between them. CDR3 length: 13 amino acids.